Presented here are 31 T cell receptor beta chains from one specimen sequenced in a study of breast tumors, draining lymph nodes, adjacent tissues. TCRdb re-called the multiplex PCR reads through MiXCR, storing one row per CDR3 protein. This repertoire shows 200,000 to 250,000 distinct CDR3 sequences, less than 40% found once; its top ten account for roughly 3.5%. The lymph nodes were axillary draining lymph nodes from breast cancer patients. The specimen sequenced was axillary lymph node tissue. The receptors were gathered from a female donor with breast cancer. Some clones in this sample may be carry-over from other donors' samples.

This clonotype was recorded at least ten times. The chain combines TRBV4-3 with TRBJ2-3, with TRBD2 matching over 10 bases. Per the germline V gene, CDR1 is LGHNA and CDR2 is YSLEER. CDR3 length: 19 residues. With V trimmed by 0 bases and J by 4 bases, 13 bases remained unmatched. CDR3 nucleotide sequence: TGCGCCAGCAGCCAAGACGCGAGCGGGGGGGCCGTAGGTGCAGATACGCAGTATTTT. Translation gives CASSQDASGGAVGADTQYF.

This clonotype was found many times. The chain couples TRBV9 to TRBJ2-7; 9 bases agree with TRBD2. This CDR3 contains 15 residues. V lost 2 bases to trimming and J lost 3 bases; unmatched junction nucleotides: 6. Germline V gene sequence: CDR1 SGDLS, CDR2 YYNGEE. The CDR3 sequence is CASSVASGDVYEQYF. For the CDR3, the DNA is TGTGCCAGCAGCGTCGCTAGCGGGGACGTCTACGAGCAGTACTTC.

As to this clonotype: Relative to the germline gene, one junction end is altered; a read error may explain this. The V and J genes are TRBV5-1 and TRBJ2-2, with D tentatively TRBD2 (5 bases). This CDR3 comprises 14 residues. The germline V gene encodes CDR1 SGHRS and CDR2 YFSETQ. CDR3 sequence: CASSIRTGTGEMFF. As DNA, the CDR3 is TGCGCCAGCAGCATACGGACTGGCACCGGGGAGATGTTTTTT.

This clonotype has ten or more counts. The CDR3 DNA reads TGCGCCAGCAGCTCAGCGGGAGGGCCGAAATACGAGCAGTACTTC. It is translated as CASSSAGGPKYEQYF. V gene TRBV5-1 combines with J gene TRBJ2-7; 10 bases agree with TRBD2. There are 15 residues in the CDR3. Trimming removed 3 bases from V and 4 bases from J; junction bases left unmatched: 7. Germline V gene sequence: CDR1 SGHRS, CDR2 YFSETQ.

V is TRBV2 and J is TRBJ1-3; D gene unclear. The CDR3 covers 14 residues. The germline V and J ends were trimmed by 6 bases and 2 bases, with 11 bases remaining between them. In germline, CDR1 is SNHLY, CDR2 FYNNEI. CDR3 residues: CASRDPQTGNTIYF. CDR3 DNA: TGTGCCAGCAGGGACCCCCAAACTGGAAACACCATATATTTT.

This clonotype was picked up a small number of times. This chain connects TRBV5-1 to TRBJ2-6, with D tentatively TRBD1 or TRBD2 (5 bases each). Germline-derived CDR1 and CDR2 are SGHRS and YFSETQ. This CDR3 spans 14 amino acids. V was trimmed by 0 bases and J by 10 bases, leaving 11 bases between them. The DNA for the CDR3 is TGCGCCAGCAGCTTGGCCCTTGGGGGTAACGTCCTGACTTTC. Amino acids: CASSLALGGNVLTF. Complete variable domain (other parts from reference TRBV5-1 and TRBJ2-6): KAGVTQTPRYLIKTRGQQVTLSCSPISGHRSVSWYQQTPGQGLQFLFEYFSETQRNKGNFPGRFSGRQFSNSRSEMNVSTLELGDSALYLCASSLALGGNVLTFGAGSRLTVL.

This chain links TRBV24-1 with TRBJ2-7; 9 bases are a match to TRBD2. There are 15 residues in the CDR3. Losses at the gene ends were 3 bases for V and 3 bases for J; bases not matched to a gene: 5. Germline V lookup: CDR1 KGHDR, CDR2 SFDVKD. CDR3 sequence (DNA): TGTGCCACCAGTGATGGGGCGGGGGGGGTCTACGAGCAGTACTTC. This encodes CATSDGAGGVYEQYF.

This clonotype was observed at least ten times. The chain has TRBV7-6 and TRBJ2-2; TRBD2 aligns across 8 bases. The CDR3 loop spans 14 amino acids. Germline assignment: CDR1 SGHVS and CDR2 FNYEAQ. J gave up 4 bases and V 5 bases, and 3 bases lay outside the gene matches. The CDR3 region is CASSRRGGTGELFF. CDR3 DNA: TGTGCCAGCAGCCGCCGGGGGGGCACCGGGGAGCTGTTTTTT.

With respect to this clonotype: This may stem from a read error, because a much larger clone lies one nucleotide away. V gene TRBV7-2 combines with J gene TRBJ2-7; D perhaps matches TRBD2 (5 bases). Germline CDR1 reads SGHTA; CDR2 reads FQGNSA. V was shortened by 5 bases and J by 6 bases, with 20 bases between the two germline ends. This CDR3 is 15 amino acids long. The chain's CDR3 is CASSRPAAPSGEQYF. The CDR3 bases are TGTGCCAGCAGCCGCCCAGCGGCGCCTTCCGGCGAGCAGTACTTC.

This clonotype was seen ten or more times. The V gene is TRBV20-1, the J gene TRBJ2-1, with TRBD2 matching over 10 bases. This CDR3 region has 16 residues. V shed 1 base and J 4 bases; nucleotides not matched to a gene: 7. Germline V gene lookup returns CDR1 DFQATT and CDR2 SNEGSKA (reference sequence). The CDR3 DNA reads as TGCAGTGCTAGAGGCCCCGGACTAGCGGATTACAATGAGCAGTTCTTC. Its translation is CSARGPGLADYNEQFF.

The table lists this clonotype with many counts. The rearrangement uses TRBV20-1 and TRBJ2-3; 13 bases match TRBD2. Germline trimming cut 4 bases from V and 0 bases from J; bases unmatched to any gene: 7. Germline V gene sequence: CDR1 DFQATT, CDR2 SNEGSKA (reference sequence). The CDR3 runs 17 residues. CDR3: CSAKGLAGPASTDTQYF. CDR3 nucleotides: TGCAGTGCTAAGGGACTAGCGGGACCTGCTAGCACAGATACGCAGTATTTT.

The chain joins TRBV5-1 to TRBJ2-6, with D uncertain. The ends were cut back, 0 bases at V and 2 bases at J, with 3 bases in the middle. Germline assignment: CDR1 SGHRS and CDR2 YFSETQ. The CDR3 consists of 14 residues. CDR3 region: CASSLAAGANVLTF. The CDR3 DNA reads as TGCGCCAGCAGCTTGGCTGCTGGGGCCAACGTCCTGACTTTC.

This clonotype was seen a handful of times. A much more abundant neighbour one base away suggests this may be a read error. The CDR3 region is CASRNQERSTDTQYF. The CDR3 nucleotides are TGTGCCAGCAGAAACCAGGAGAGGAGCACAGATACGCAGTATTTT. This sequence joins TRBV12-3 or TRBV12-4 and TRBJ2-3; D is uncertain. This CDR3 has 15 residues. With 6 bases removed from V and 0 bases from J, the gap between germline ends came to 13 bases.

The chain uses TRBV4-2 and TRBJ2-2, with D tentatively TRBD2 (5 bases). The germline CDR1 and CDR2 sequences are LGHNA and YNFKEQ. V was clipped by 4 bases and J by 7 bases, with 13 bases between them. This CDR3 contains 14 residues. The CDR3 DNA is TGTGCCAGCAGCCCCCGTACGGGGTACGGGGAGCTGTTTTTT. Protein: CASSPRTGYGELFF.

This clonotype was seen ten or more times. The chain couples TRBV5-1 to TRBJ2-3, with D perhaps matching TRBD1 or TRBD2 (6 bases each). The CDR3 covers 15 residues. The V gene lost 1 base and the J gene lost 4 bases, with 13 bases spanning the gap. Germline CDR1 and CDR2: SGHRS and YFSETQ. CDR3 nucleotide sequence: TGCGCCAGCAGCTTGACGGGGGCGGGGCCAGATACGCAGTATTTT. Protein product: CASSLTGAGPDTQYF.

For this clonotype: This could be a read error, since a much larger clone is one nucleotide away. The chain links TRBV20-1 to TRBJ1-5; the match to TRBD1 covers 10 bases. The CDR3 is 16 residues long. The V and J ends lost 0 bases and 11 bases, in that order; junction bases with no gene match: 13. Germline lookup yields CDR1 DFQATT and CDR2 SNEGSKA (reference sequence). As DNA, the CDR3 is TGCAGTGCTAGAGAGGAGACAGGGGGCTCCCTAGGGACCCAGCATTTT. The encoded protein is CSAREETGGSLGTQHF.

This chain connects TRBV10-3 to TRBJ1-5; 11 nucleotides align to TRBD1. The CDR3 spans 13 residues. Trimming took 10 bases from V and 6 from J; bases not matched to a gene: 5. Germline CDR1 ENHRY, CDR2 SYGVKD. CDR3 in amino acids: CATGQGAGQPQHF. The CDR3 DNA is TGTGCCACTGGACAGGGGGCCGGTCAGCCCCAGCATTTT.

The genes are TRBV6-6 and TRBJ2-1; 7 nucleotides match TRBD1. Germline V gene data show CDR1 as MNHNY and CDR2 as SVGAGI (reference sequence). The CDR3 contains 17 residues. Trimming removed 0 bases from V and 4 bases from J; junction bases left unmatched: 9. The CDR3: CASSYSVDRGPYNEQFF. The CDR3 coding sequence is TGTGCCAGCAGTTACTCGGTGGATAGGGGGCCGTACAATGAGCAGTTCTTC.

The V call is TRBV7-2, the J call TRBJ2-7; the D gene is possibly TRBD2 (5 bases). The CDR3 runs to 14 residues. Deletions cut 7 bases from V and 7 bases from J, with 20 bases between. CDR1 is SGHTA, CDR2 FQGNSA, per germline. This CDR3 reads CASTVFGNVYEQYF. The CDR3, as DNA: TGTGCCAGCACCGTTTTCGGGAACGTATATGAGCAGTACTTC.

This clonotype was seen repeatedly, ten times or more. This rearrangement joins TRBV24-1 to TRBJ2-3; 10 nucleotides line up with TRBD2. This CDR3 contains 19 residues. Germline CDR1 and CDR2: KGHDR and SFDVKD. Germline trimming cut 2 bases from V and 1 base from J; bases unmatched to any gene: 11. This CDR3 reads CATSDSRAASGGGTDTQYF. The DNA for the CDR3 is TGTGCCACCAGTGATTCCCGAGCGGCTAGCGGGGGTGGCACAGATACGCAGTATTTT.

This clonotype was seen ten or more times. This rearrangement joins TRBV12-3 or TRBV12-4 to TRBJ2-3; 7 nucleotides match TRBD2. The V and J ends lost 1 base and 2 bases, in that order; junction bases with no gene match: 18. The CDR3 has 20 amino acids. The CDR3 bases are TGTGCCAGCAGTTTAGAGGTTGGGCTCGGGGGAGGGAGTCTCACAGATACGCAGTATTTT. It yields the protein CASSLEVGLGGGSLTDTQYF.

This chain connects TRBV15 to TRBJ2-3; weak D call: TRBD2 (7 bases). The CDR3 is made up of 16 amino acids. Germline CDR1 reads LNHNV; CDR2 reads YYDKDF (reference sequence). Trimming left V 3 bases short and J 2 bases short, with 15 bases between. Written as DNA, the CDR3 is TGTGCCACCAGCAGCTACCGGGGGGCTTCCACAGATACGCAGTATTTT. This encodes CATSSYRGASTDTQYF.

The chain recombines TRBV27 with TRBJ1-5; D not resolved. Trimming removed 8 bases at V and 2 bases at J, with 16 bases between. The CDR3 consists of 15 residues. The V gene's germline CDR1 is MNHEY and CDR2 SMNVEV (reference sequence). CDR3 amino acids: CASGGPPGGNQPQHF. The DNA for the CDR3 is TGTGCCAGCGGAGGGCCCCCCGGGGGCAATCAGCCCCAGCATTTT.

This clonotype was recorded many times. The rearrangement joins TRBV4-1 to TRBJ1-2; 9 bases fit TRBD1. This CDR3 is 14 amino acids long. The V and J ends lost 2 bases and 8 bases, in that order; junction bases with no gene match: 6. Germline CDR1 is MGHRA and CDR2 is YSYEKL. CDR3 nucleotides: TGCGCCAGCAGCCAACCCGGGACAGGGAGCGGCTACACCTTC. Translating it yields CASSQPGTGSGYTF.

This clonotype was seen a few times. The genes are TRBV27 and TRBJ1-2, with unresolved D. The CDR3 is made up of 14 amino acids. V lost 0 bases and J lost 8, with 13 bases in between. CDR1 and CDR2 (germline): MNHEY, SMNVEV (reference sequence). CDR3 nucleotide sequence: TGTGCCAGCAGTTTATCGTTGGGGAGTAAGGGCTACACCTTC. It specifies CASSLSLGSKGYTF.

This clonotype came up many times. This chain joins TRBV28 and TRBJ2-7, with a weak D call TRBD1 (5 bases). The V and J ends lost 6 bases and 2 bases respectively, with 8 bases between them. Germline lookup yields CDR1 MDHEN and CDR2 SYDVKM. The CDR3 consists of 12 residues. CDR3: CASRTEPYEQYF. DNA for the CDR3: TGTGCCAGCAGGACAGAGCCCTACGAGCAGTACTTC. Full variable domain (outside the CDR3, taken from reference TRBV28 and TRBJ2-7): DVKVTQSSRYLVKRTGEKVFLECVQDMDHENMFWYRQDPGLGLRLIYFSYDVKMKEKGDIPEGYSVSREKKERFSLILESASTNQTSMYLCASRTEPYEQYFGPGTRLTVT.

About this clonotype itself: This clone may be a read error of a much larger clone one base away. The chain recombines TRBV12-3 or TRBV12-4 with TRBJ2-7; D may be TRBD1 (5 bases). This CDR3 region has 13 residues. The CDR3 DNA is TGTACCAGCAGTTTTGTACAGGCCTACGAGCAGTACTTC. This encodes CTSSFVQAYEQYF.

The genes are TRBV7-3 and TRBJ2-3, with D perhaps assigned TRBD1 or TRBD2 (5 bases each). V lost 1 base and J lost 11, with 13 bases in between. CDR1 is SGHTA, CDR2 FQGTGA, per germline. This CDR3 spans 13 amino acids. CDR3 residues: CASSLRGNNEQYF. The CDR3 region has the DNA TGTGCCAGCAGCTTAAGGGGGAACAATGAGCAGTATTTT.

As concerns this clonotype: A read error may produce the germline difference seen at one junction end. The V and J genes are TRBV20-1 and TRBJ2-2; 7 nucleotides line up with TRBD2. From germline, CDR1 is DFQATT and CDR2 SNEGSKA (reference sequence). The CDR3 spans 14 residues. The CDR3 here is CSARISGQTAELFF. CDR3 nucleotides: TGCAGTGCTAGAATTAGCGGGCAGACCGCGGAGCTGTTTTTT.

CDR3 nucleotide sequence: TGTGCCAGCAGTTGGGGGGCGGGAGGGGCCTGGTTCACAGATACGCAGTATTTT. This gives the protein CASSWGAGGAWFTDTQYF. The chain links TRBV7-2 to TRBJ2-3; 9 nucleotides line up with TRBD2. V trimming: 6 bases; J trimming: 2 bases; junction bases outside the gene matches: 15. Germline values: CDR1 SGHTA, CDR2 FQGNSA. This CDR3 is 18 amino acids long.

V gene TRBV5-1 combines with J gene TRBJ2-7; 10 bases map to TRBD1. CDR1 and CDR2 (germline): SGHRS, YFSETQ. There are 14 residues in the CDR3. Trimming took 4 bases from V and 5 from J; bases not matched to a gene: 6. The CDR3 spells CASSRGQGVNEQYF. DNA for the CDR3: TGCGCCAGCAGCCGCGGACAGGGGGTCAACGAGCAGTACTTC.